This T cell receptor (beta chain) originates from a study of CXCR3-negative and CXCR3-positive naive CD8 T cells (dated by TCRdb to 2018 to 2020). Turning to the overall study: Roughly 140 million TRB reads were obtained in total, roughly 1.5 +/- 0.3 million reads per library. Diversity and physicochemical repertoire analyses covered roughly ten donors pooled from two independent experiments. For the TRBV-TRBJ cluster analysis, the naive subsets came from about five donors, while the memory cells came from 3 donors.

A remark on this clonotype: No antigen is known for it.

The data were produced on a NextSeq 550. The Human TCR Profiling Kit (MiLaboratory) was used to make UMI-labeled 5' RACE TRB cDNA libraries. The full amount of extracted RNA was used for cDNA synthesis, and the full amount of resulting cDNA was used for PCR amplification. Libraries were prepared in parallel with an identical number of PCR cycles. On the authors' methods: About 53,000 +/- 9,400 unique UMI-labeled TRB cDNA molecules per library were extracted with MIGEC and MiXCR, with at least two reads per UMI required. Each library averaged about 38,000 +/- 11,000 functional in-frame TRB CDR3 nucleotide clonotypes without stop codons. After downsampling to 5000 UMI-labeled TRB molecules per sample, diversity metrics such as normalized Shannon-Wiener and Chao1 were calculated in VDJtools. VDJtools computed clonotype-size-weighted physicochemical properties of the central five CDR3 residues: interaction energy, strength, volume and Kidera factor 4. The reads went through TCRdb reprocessing, and each CDR3 protein sequence gets one entry with no DNA. TCRdb, rather than the study authors, made the V and J calls. The sample table includes around 140,000 distinct CDR3 sequences. The ten largest clones capture over 0.35% of the sample.

The CDR3 sequence holds 16 residues, the cysteine and phenylalanine included. The DNA sequence is not available. From the germline V gene, CDR1 is SGHVS and CDR2 is FQNEAQ. Study-wide conclusions, independent of this receptor: Within the same donor, TRBV-TRBJ usage looked similar between naive CXCR3-negative and CXCR3-positive cells, but memory cells had distinct patterns. Compared with CXCR3-negative naive cells, CXCR3-positive naive cells had TRB CDR3s with higher hydrophobicity (lower Kidera factor 4), lower energy, and higher strength and volume indices. Surface CD5, linked to self-reactivity in mice, was comparable between naive subsets; TCR interaction strength was therefore also inferred from TRB CDR3 physicochemical properties. Freshly isolated PBMCs were used for most assays because CXCR3 expression went down partially after cryopreservation. Repertoire diversity was comparably high in both naive subsets but much lower in memory CD8+ T cells.

Each CD8+ T cell subset was flow-sorted in triplicate, and some 310,000 cells per subset were placed directly into RLT lysis buffer. Naive CD8+ T cells were defined stringently as CD45RO-CCR7+CD27+CD95- to exclude memory contaminants. Peripheral blood mononuclear cells were isolated from buffy coats using standard density gradient centrifugation. A FACSAria III was used to flow-sort naive CXCR3-negative and CXCR3-positive CD8+ T cells. Total RNA was extracted from sorted cells with an RNeasy Mini Kit. The sequenced material came from naive CXCR3+ CD8+ T cells from blood. What this sample's cell subset or site label stands for: CD45RO-CCR7+CD27+CD95- naive CD8+ T cells expressing CXCR3 (TNR3+). The chain joins TRBV7-8 to TRBJ2-3; TCRdb calls TRBD1, which cannot be checked without DNA. The receptor was isolated from a human donor in good health. Some clones in this sample may be carry-over from other donors' samples. The CDR3 reads as follows: CASSLARTGGSDTQYF. Supplemented by the reference TRBV7-8 and TRBJ2-3 proteins around the CDR3, the complete variable domain is GAGVSQSPRYKVAKRGQDVALRCDPISGHVSLFWYQQALGQGPEFLTYFQNEAQLDKSGLPSDRFFAERPEGSVSTLKIQRTQQEDSAVYLCASSLARTGGSDTQYFGPGTRLTVL.